The rows below give T cell receptor beta chains drawn from one sample of a study of T-cell memory formation after mild COVID-19. One entry per CDR3 protein results from TCRdb running MiXCR on the 5' RACE reads. This table has 85,000 to 130,000 distinct CDR3 sequences, 11% appearing once. The sequenced sample was PBMCs or a T cell subset sorted from them (not recorded which). The receptors derive from a young man who had mild COVID-19 (a few samples of this study predate the infection). Cell type and time point are not known. CDR3s include the opening cysteine and the closing phenylalanine or tryptophan. D genes are given only for firm matches. Where a row states a size, it is once, few, many or the class of an expanded clone; other rows omit it.

V gene: TRBV7-9
clone size: few
D gene: NA
J gene: TRBJ2-7
CDR3 protein: CASSYDPTAEQYF
CDR3 DNA: TGTGCCAGCAGCTACGATCCGACGGCCGAGCAGTACTTC

V gene: TRBV13
clone size: NA
D gene: TRBD1
J gene: TRBJ1-6
CDR3 protein: CASRHRGAANSPLHF
CDR3 DNA: TGTGCCAGCAGACACAGGGGAGCTGCTAATTCACCCCTCCACTTT

V gene: TRBV20-1
clone size: few
D gene: NA
J gene: TRBJ2-1
CDR3 protein: CSAGDYNEQFF
CDR3 DNA: TGCAGTGCAGGGGACTACAATGAGCAGTTCTTC

V gene: TRBV6-2/TRBV6-3
clone size: NA
D gene: NA
J gene: TRBJ2-1
CDR3 protein: CASSLTVYNEQFF
CDR3 DNA: TGTGCCAGCAGTTTGACTGTCTACAATGAGCAGTTCTTC

V gene: TRBV6-5
clone size: NA
D gene: NA
J gene: TRBJ2-1
CDR3 protein: CASVSAGEQFF
CDR3 DNA: TGTGCCAGTGTTTCGGCGGGTGAGCAGTTCTTC

V gene: TRBV7-7
clone size: few
D gene: NA
J gene: TRBJ1-1
CDR3 protein: CASSSQSRVCRTEAFF
CDR3 DNA: TGTGCCAGCAGCTCCCAGTCGAGGGTGTGTCGCACTGAAGCTTTCTTT

V gene: TRBV5-1
clone size: NA
D gene: NA
J gene: TRBJ1-5
CDR3 protein: CASSLYPTGNQPQHF
CDR3 DNA: TGCGCCAGCAGCTTGTACCCAACGGGCAATCAGCCCCAGCATTTT

V gene: TRBV12-3/TRBV12-4
clone size: NA
D gene: TRBD2
J gene: TRBJ2-1
CDR3 protein: CASSFGTSGGAGEQFF
CDR3 DNA: TGTGCCAGCAGCTTCGGGACTAGCGGGGGGGCAGGTGAGCAGTTCTTT

V gene: TRBV4-1
clone size: few
D gene: NA
J gene: TRBJ1-1
CDR3 protein: CASSQDPVPGGLNTEAFF
CDR3 DNA: TGCGCCAGCAGCCAAGACCCTGTCCCGGGAGGGTTGAACACTGAAGCTTTCTTT

V gene: TRBV7-9
clone size: NA
D gene: NA
J gene: TRBJ1-2
CDR3 protein: CANSPDAALEGYTF
CDR3 DNA: TGTGCCAACAGCCCGGACGCCGCCTTAGAAGGCTACACCTTC

V gene: TRBV20-1
clone size: NA
D gene: NA
J gene: TRBJ2-7
CDR3 protein: CSAAGPGVVRDEQYF
CDR3 DNA: TGCAGTGCCGCAGGGCCAGGGGTCGTACGGGACGAGCAGTACTTC

V gene: TRBV7-6
clone size: NA
D gene: TRBD2
J gene: TRBJ2-5
CDR3 protein: CASSWGLAGGLARETQYF
CDR3 DNA: TGTGCCAGCAGCTGGGGACTAGCGGGGGGGCTGGCTCGAGAGACCCAGTACTTC

V gene: TRBV7-6
clone size: few
D gene: NA
J gene: TRBJ2-4
CDR3 protein: CASSLNTAINIQYF
CDR3 DNA: TGTGCCAGCAGCTTAAATACAGCGATAAACATTCAGTACTTC

V gene: TRBV5-1
clone size: few
D gene: TRBD1
J gene: TRBJ1-2
CDR3 protein: CASSSLAGGDGYTF
CDR3 DNA: TGCGCCAGCAGCTCACTCGCAGGGGGCGATGGCTACACCTTC

V gene: TRBV27
clone size: NA
D gene: TRBD2
J gene: TRBJ2-1
CDR3 protein: CASSLDGGGLYNEQFF
CDR3 DNA: TGTGCCAGCTCCTTGGATGGCGGGGGGCTTTACAATGAGCAGTTCTTC

V gene: TRBV4-1
clone size: few
D gene: NA
J gene: TRBJ1-1
CDR3 protein: CASRTATTEAFF
CDR3 DNA: TGCGCCAGCCGAACAGCGACCACTGAAGCTTTCTTT

V gene: TRBV10-3
clone size: few
D gene: TRBD2
J gene: TRBJ2-3
CDR3 protein: CAISGTSGGGRTDTQYF
CDR3 DNA: TGTGCCATCAGTGGGACTAGCGGGGGGGGACGCACAGATACGCAGTATTTT